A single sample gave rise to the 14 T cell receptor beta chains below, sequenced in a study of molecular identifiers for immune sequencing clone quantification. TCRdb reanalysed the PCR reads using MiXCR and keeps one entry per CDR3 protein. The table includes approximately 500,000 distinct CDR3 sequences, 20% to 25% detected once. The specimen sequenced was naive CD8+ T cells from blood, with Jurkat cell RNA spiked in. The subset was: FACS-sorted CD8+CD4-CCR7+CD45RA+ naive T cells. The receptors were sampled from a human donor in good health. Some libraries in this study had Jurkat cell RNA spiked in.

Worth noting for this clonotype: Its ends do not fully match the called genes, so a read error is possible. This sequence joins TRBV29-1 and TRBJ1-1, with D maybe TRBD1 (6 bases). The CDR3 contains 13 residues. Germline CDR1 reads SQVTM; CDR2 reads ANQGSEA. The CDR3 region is CSVVEGGSTEVFF. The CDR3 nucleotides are TGCAGCGTTGTGGAGGGGGGGAGCACTGAAGTTTTCTTT.

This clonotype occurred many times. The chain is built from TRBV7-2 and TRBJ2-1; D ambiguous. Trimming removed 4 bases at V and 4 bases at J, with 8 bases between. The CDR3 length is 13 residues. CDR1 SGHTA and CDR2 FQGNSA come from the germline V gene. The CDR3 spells CASSSDTYNEQFF. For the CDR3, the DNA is TGTGCCAGCAGCTCCGATACATACAATGAGCAGTTCTTC. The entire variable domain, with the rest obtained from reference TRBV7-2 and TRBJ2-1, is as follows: GAGVSQSPSNKVTEKGKDVELRCDPISGHTALYWYRQSLGQGLEFLIYFQGNSAPDKSGLPSDRFSAERTGGSVSTLTIQRTQQEDSAVYLCASSSDTYNEQFFGPGTRLTVL.

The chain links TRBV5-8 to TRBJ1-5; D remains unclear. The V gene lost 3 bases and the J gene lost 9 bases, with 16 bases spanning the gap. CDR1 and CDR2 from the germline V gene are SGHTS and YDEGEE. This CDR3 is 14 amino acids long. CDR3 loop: CASSSGYGGGPQHF. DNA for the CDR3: TGTGCCAGCAGCTCTGGATACGGAGGTGGGCCCCAGCATTTT.

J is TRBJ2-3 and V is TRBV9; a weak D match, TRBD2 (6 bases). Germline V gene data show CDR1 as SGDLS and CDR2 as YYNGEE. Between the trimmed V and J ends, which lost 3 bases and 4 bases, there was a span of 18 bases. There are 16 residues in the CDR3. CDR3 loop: CASSAYGSSAADTQYF. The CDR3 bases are TGTGCCAGCAGCGCTTATGGGTCTAGCGCGGCAGATACGCAGTATTTT.

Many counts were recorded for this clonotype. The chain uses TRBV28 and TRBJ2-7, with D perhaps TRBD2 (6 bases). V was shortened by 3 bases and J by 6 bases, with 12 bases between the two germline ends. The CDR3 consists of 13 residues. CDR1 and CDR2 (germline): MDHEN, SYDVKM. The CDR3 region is CASSFAGSGEQYF. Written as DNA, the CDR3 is TGTGCCAGCAGTTTTGCGGGATCCGGCGAGCAGTACTTC.

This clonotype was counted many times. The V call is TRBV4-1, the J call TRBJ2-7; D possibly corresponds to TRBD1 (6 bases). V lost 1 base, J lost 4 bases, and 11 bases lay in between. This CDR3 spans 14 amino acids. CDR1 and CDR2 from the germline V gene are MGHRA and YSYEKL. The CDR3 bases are TGCGCCAGCAGCCAAGCCACAGGGCATTACGAGCAGTACTTC. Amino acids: CASSQATGHYEQYF.

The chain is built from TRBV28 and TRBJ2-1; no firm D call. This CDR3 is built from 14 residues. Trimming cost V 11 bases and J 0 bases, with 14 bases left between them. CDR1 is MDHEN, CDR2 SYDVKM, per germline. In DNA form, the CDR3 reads TGTGCCCATACCGGTGTAAGCTCCTACAATGAGCAGTTCTTC. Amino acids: CAHTGVSSYNEQFF.

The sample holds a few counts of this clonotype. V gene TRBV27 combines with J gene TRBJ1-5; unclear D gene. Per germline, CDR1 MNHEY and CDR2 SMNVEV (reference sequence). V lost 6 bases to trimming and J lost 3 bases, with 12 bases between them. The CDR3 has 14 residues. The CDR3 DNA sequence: TGTGCCAGCAGCGCTGTTCGGTCCAATCAGCCCCAGCATTTT. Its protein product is CASSAVRSNQPQHF.

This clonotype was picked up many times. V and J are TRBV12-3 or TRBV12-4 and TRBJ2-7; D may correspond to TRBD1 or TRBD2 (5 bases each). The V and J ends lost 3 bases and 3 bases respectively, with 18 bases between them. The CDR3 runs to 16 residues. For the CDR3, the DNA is TGTGCCAGCAGTTTCGGATTGGGGACGGGAAGCTACGAGCAGTACTTC. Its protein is CASSFGLGTGSYEQYF.

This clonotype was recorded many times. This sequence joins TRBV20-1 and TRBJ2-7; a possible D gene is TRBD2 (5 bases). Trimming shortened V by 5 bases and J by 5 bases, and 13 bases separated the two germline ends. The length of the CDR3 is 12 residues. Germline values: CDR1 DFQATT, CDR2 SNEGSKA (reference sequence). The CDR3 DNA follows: TGCAGTGCTTACCGGGATTCAGACGAGCAGTACTTC. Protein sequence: CSAYRDSDEQYF.

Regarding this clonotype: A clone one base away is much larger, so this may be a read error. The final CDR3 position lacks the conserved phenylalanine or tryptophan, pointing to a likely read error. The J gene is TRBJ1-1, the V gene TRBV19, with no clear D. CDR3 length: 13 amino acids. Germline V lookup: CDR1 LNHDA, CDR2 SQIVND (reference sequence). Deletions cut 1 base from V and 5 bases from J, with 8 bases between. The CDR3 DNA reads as TGTGCCAGTAGTATAGTTGGAAGTACTGAAGCTTTCCTT. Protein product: CASSIVGSTEAFL.

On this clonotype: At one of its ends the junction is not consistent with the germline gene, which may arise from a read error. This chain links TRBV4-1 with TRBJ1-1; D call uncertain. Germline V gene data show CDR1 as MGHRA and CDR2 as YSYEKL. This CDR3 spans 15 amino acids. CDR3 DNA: TGCGCCAGCAGCCAAGATGACCCCTCGGGCACTGAGGCTTCCTTT. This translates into CASSQDDPSGTEASF.

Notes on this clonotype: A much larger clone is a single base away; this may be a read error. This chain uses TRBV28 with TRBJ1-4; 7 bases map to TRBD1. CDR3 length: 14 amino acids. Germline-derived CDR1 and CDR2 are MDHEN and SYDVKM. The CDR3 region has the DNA TGTGCCAGCAGTTCGGACAGGTCGTCTGGAAAACTGTCTTTT. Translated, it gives CASSSDRSSGKLSF.

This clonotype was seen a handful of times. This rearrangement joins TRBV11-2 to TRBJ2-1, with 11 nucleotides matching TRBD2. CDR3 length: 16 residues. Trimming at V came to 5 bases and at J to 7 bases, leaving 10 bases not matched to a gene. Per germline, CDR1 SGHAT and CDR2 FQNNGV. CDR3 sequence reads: CASSGVSGGVDNEQFF. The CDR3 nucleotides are TGTGCCAGCAGCGGAGTTAGCGGGGGGGTTGATAATGAGCAGTTCTTC.